Below, 25 T cell receptor beta chains from the same sample are listed, as sequenced in a study of blood T cell repertoires in COVID-19. The assay was immunoSEQ multiplex PCR, and TCRdb's table has in-frame clones only and misses some. Of some 110,000 clones in the sample, 75% to 95% were seen once. The sample taken for sequencing was peripheral blood. The receptor set was obtained from a human donor in a cohort sampled during active COVID-19.

The rearrangement joins TRBV5-8 to TRBJ2-3; no definite D call. Germline V gene sequence: CDR1 SGHTS, CDR2 YDEGEE. The CDR3 is 14 residues long. V was shortened by 0 bases and J by 0 bases, with 5 bases between the two germline ends. Written as DNA, the CDR3 is TGTGCCAGCAGCTTGGGTCAGAGCACAGATACGCAGTATTTT. Protein product: CASSLGQSTDTQYF.

The chain employs TRBV6-5 and TRBJ2-5, with a weak D call TRBD2 (6 bases). Germline V gives CDR1 MNHEY, CDR2 SVGAGI. Trimming cost V 0 bases and J 4 bases, with 9 bases left between them. The CDR3 runs 14 residues. The CDR3 here is CASSYSAGLETQYF. DNA for the CDR3: TGTGCCAGCAGTTACTCGGCGGGGTTAGAGACCCAGTACTTC.

The chain combines TRBV11-3 with TRBJ2-2; D remains ambiguous. CDR1 and CDR2 (germline): SGHNT, YENEEA. Trimming left V 5 bases short and J 5 bases short, with 6 bases between. This CDR3 has 12 residues. CDR3 nucleotides: TGTGCCAGCAGCCCCCATACCGGGGAGCTGTTTTTT. It translates to CASSPHTGELFF.

This clone was seen more than once but under ten times. This rearrangement joins TRBV24-1 to TRBJ2-7; no reliable D call. The CDR3 runs 13 residues. Germline values: CDR1 KGHDR, CDR2 SFDVKD. V dropped 3 bases and J dropped 0 bases, with 5 bases sitting between them. The CDR3 DNA reads as TGTGCCACCAGTGATGGTAGCTCCTACGAGCAGTACTTC. The encoded protein is CATSDGSSYEQYF.

This sequence joins TRBV6-2 or TRBV6-3 and TRBJ1-1; D is unresolved. Looked up from germline, CDR1 is MNHEY and CDR2 is SVGEGT. The CDR3 is 13 residues long. Trimming took off 7 bases at V and 4 bases at J, with 13 bases between the two ends. The CDR3 sequence: CASTPNFRTEAFF. In nucleotides, the CDR3 is TGTGCCAGCACCCCCAACTTCCGCACTGAAGCTTTCTTT.

CDR3: CASRPGPGSGELFF. In nucleotides, the CDR3 is TGTGCCAGCAGGCCCGGACCAGGGTCCGGGGAGCTGTTTTTT. J is TRBJ2-2 and V is TRBV6-5; D is perhaps TRBD1 (5 bases). The germline CDR1 and CDR2 sequences are MNHEY and SVGAGI. Trimming removed 6 bases from V and 6 bases from J, with 14 bases in between. This CDR3 comprises 14 residues.

The chain links TRBV4-1 to TRBJ2-3; 8 nucleotides agree with TRBD2. V dropped 5 bases and J dropped 6; count of bases not matched to a gene: 16. The germline gives CDR1 MGHRA, CDR2 YSYEKL. This CDR3 contains 17 residues. The CDR3 bases are TGCGCCAGCAGCGGCCCTAGCGGGCCTGCCCTATGGGATACGCAGTATTTT. Protein sequence: CASSGPSGPALWDTQYF.

The chain recombines TRBV30 with TRBJ2-7, with a possible D match to TRBD1 (6 bases). The CDR3 contains 15 residues. Trimming stripped 3 bases from V and 2 bases from J, with 17 bases between. Germline CDR1 GTSNPN, CDR2 SVGIG (reference sequence). The chain's CDR3 is CAWRFKSNRAYEQYF. The CDR3 region has the DNA TGTGCCTGGAGATTCAAAAGTAACAGGGCCTACGAGCAGTACTTC.

The chain joins TRBV19 to TRBJ2-1; perhaps TRBD1 as D (6 bases). The CDR3 has 14 amino acids. Germline CDR1 reads LNHDA; CDR2 reads SQIVND (reference sequence). With 5 bases removed from V and 4 bases from J, the gap between germline ends came to 12 bases. In DNA, the CDR3 is TGTGCCAGTAGTTTTGGACAGTTATACAATGAGCAGTTCTTC. This sequence encodes CASSFGQLYNEQFF.

The genes are TRBV5-6 and TRBJ2-7, with a weak D call TRBD2 (6 bases). Trimming removed 4 bases at V and 0 bases at J, with 8 bases between. The CDR3 is 13 residues long. Germline CDR1 and CDR2: SGHDT and YYEEEE. CDR3 sequence (DNA): TGTGCCAGCAGCCCGGGAGTCTCCTACGAGCAGTACTTC. It specifies CASSPGVSYEQYF.

The V and J genes are TRBV9 and TRBJ2-6; maybe TRBD1 (5 bases). Trimming removed 3 bases from V and 0 bases from J, with 7 bases in between. Germline V lookup: CDR1 SGDLS, CDR2 YYNGEE. This CDR3 contains 15 residues. CDR3 sequence: CASSAQGSGANVLTF. Here the CDR3 DNA reads TGTGCCAGCAGCGCCCAGGGCTCTGGGGCCAACGTCCTGACTTTC. The full variable domain, its missing parts supplied by reference TRBV9 and TRBJ2-6, is DSGVTQTPKHLITATGQRVTLRCSPRSGDLSVYWYQQSLDQGLQFLIQYYNGEERAKGNILERFSAQQFPDLHSELNLSSLELGDSALYFCASSAQGSGANVLTFGAGSRLTVL.

This clone occurred a few times. This chain links TRBV4-1 with TRBJ1-6, with D possibly being TRBD1 (5 bases). The germline CDR1 and CDR2 sequences are MGHRA and YSYEKL. Trimming pared 4 bases from V and 10 bases from J, leaving 14 bases between. This CDR3 is built from 14 residues. The CDR3: CASSRRGEGSPLHF. Here the CDR3 DNA reads TGCGCCAGCAGCCGGAGGGGAGAAGGCTCACCCCTCCACTTT.

The chain uses TRBV3-1 (or the pseudogene TRBV3-2) and TRBJ2-2; 7 nucleotides match TRBD1. J was trimmed by 6 bases and V by 4 bases; bases with no gene match: 8. CDR1 and CDR2 from the germline V gene are LGHDT and YNNKEL (reference sequence). This CDR3 region has 15 residues. The CDR3 DNA reads TGTGCCAGCAGCCCAAAGGGGGCCGGGCCCGGGGAGCTGTTTTTT. Translating gives CASSPKGAGPGELFF.

The chain carries TRBV11-2 and TRBJ2-5; possible D gene TRBD2, 5 bases. The V and J ends lost 1 base and 6 bases respectively, with 15 bases between them. From germline, CDR1 is SGHAT and CDR2 FQNNGV. The CDR3 sequence is 15 residues long. CDR3 sequence: CASSLGLAVGKTQYF. The CDR3 DNA reads as TGTGCCAGCAGCTTAGGGCTAGCAGTCGGGAAGACCCAGTACTTC.

About this clone: The junction and the germline gene differ at one end; a read error may be behind it. Within the sample, other DNA sequences also encode this same CDR3. The J gene is TRBJ1-1, the V gene TRBV7-9; unclear D gene. There are 13 residues in the CDR3. Germline V gene lookup returns CDR1 SEHNR and CDR2 FQNEAQ (reference sequence). CDR3: CASSLKQNTEAFF. The CDR3 DNA is TGTGCCAGCAGCTTGAAACAGAACACTGAAGCCTTCTTT.

The rearrangement uses TRBV7-9 and TRBJ2-3; 8 bases fit TRBD2. The CDR3 runs 16 residues. V lost 6 bases and J lost 3; bases outside the gene matches: 11. The germline gives CDR1 SEHNR, CDR2 FQNEAQ (reference sequence). For the CDR3, the DNA is TGTGCCAGCAGACACGGAGGGCGGGGGGCAACAGATACGCAGTATTTT. Amino acids: CASRHGGRGATDTQYF.

The chain couples TRBV7-9 to TRBJ1-1, with TRBD1 matching 7 bases. CDR3 length equals 17 residues. The germline CDR1 and CDR2 sequences are SEHNR and FQNEAQ (reference sequence). J lost 0 bases, V lost 4 bases, and 11 bases had no gene match. CDR3 nucleotides: TGTGCCAGCAGCTCCCTAAGTGGGGGACAGCTGAACACTGAAGCTTTCTTT. Translating gives CASSSLSGGQLNTEAFF.

CDR3 DNA sequence: TGTGCCAGCAGCTTATTGCTGGGGGCGGTCAATGAGCAGTTCTTC. The encoded protein is CASSLLLGAVNEQFF. The chain employs TRBV7-2 and TRBJ2-1, with D possibly being TRBD1 (6 bases). CDR3 length: 15 amino acids. From germline, CDR1 is SGHTA and CDR2 FQGNSA. The ends were cut back, 2 bases at V and 6 bases at J, with 14 bases in the middle.

This rearrangement joins TRBV7-3 to TRBJ2-3; D is possibly TRBD2 (6 bases). The CDR3 has 13 amino acids. V was cut by 5 bases and J by 5 bases, with 11 bases left in between. Germline V gives CDR1 SGHTA, CDR2 FQGTGA. As DNA, the CDR3 is TGTGCCAGCAGCATTAGCGGCCTAGATACGCAGTATTTT. Translation gives CASSISGLDTQYF.

The V gene is TRBV6-5, the J gene TRBJ1-3; the match to TRBD1 covers 8 bases. The CDR3 consists of 15 residues. Trimming at V came to 7 bases and at J to 0 bases, leaving 5 bases not matched to a gene. Germline loops: CDR1 MNHEY, CDR2 SVGAGI. Here the CDR3 DNA reads TGTGCCAGCAAGGGACAGGCCATCTCTGGAAACACCATATATTTT. Translated, it gives CASKGQAISGNTIYF.

The chain combines TRBV25-1 with TRBJ1-4; the D is unclear. Trimming took 3 bases from V and 0 from J, leaving 2 bases between them. The CDR3 has 13 amino acids. CDR1 MGHDK and CDR2 SYGVNS come from the germline V gene. The CDR3: CASSDTTNEKLFF. For the CDR3, the DNA is TGTGCCAGCAGTGACACAACTAATGAAAAACTGTTTTTT.

This chain uses TRBV6-5 with TRBJ1-1; no definite D call. Trimming left V 7 bases short and J 1 base short, with 10 bases between. The V gene's germline CDR1 is MNHEY and CDR2 SVGAGI. This CDR3 has 13 amino acids. The CDR3: CASKLGGNTEAFF. The CDR3, as DNA: TGTGCCAGCAAGCTCGGCGGGAACACTGAAGCTTTCTTT.

V and J are TRBV18 and TRBJ2-5; 9 nucleotides align to TRBD1. The CDR3 totals 16 residues. CDR1 is KGHSH, CDR2 LQKENI, per germline. V was pared by 4 bases and J by 0 bases, with 6 bases of the junction left unmatched. The CDR3 loop is CASSRDRGTYQETQYF. The CDR3 DNA sequence: TGTGCCAGCTCACGCGACAGGGGGACCTACCAAGAGACCCAGTACTTC.

This clone is a singleton in its sample. The chain is built from TRBV28 and TRBJ1-2, with D maybe TRBD1 (6 bases). Deletions cut 3 bases from V and 9 bases from J, with 11 bases between. CDR1 MDHEN and CDR2 SYDVKM come from the germline V gene. The CDR3 has 12 amino acids. CDR3 nucleotide sequence: TGTGCCAGCAGTTTCATCAGGGGAAGCTACACCTTC. Translated: CASSFIRGSYTF.

The chain employs TRBV18 and TRBJ1-4; TRBD1 agrees at 7 bases. CDR1 and CDR2 from the germline V gene are KGHSH and LQKENI. After removal of 6 bases from V and 8 bases from J, the junction contained 6 bases not matched to a gene. The CDR3 consists of 13 residues. CDR3 coding DNA: TGTGCCAGCTCTACCCAGGGGGGCGAAAAACTGTTTTTT. This translates into CASSTQGGEKLFF.